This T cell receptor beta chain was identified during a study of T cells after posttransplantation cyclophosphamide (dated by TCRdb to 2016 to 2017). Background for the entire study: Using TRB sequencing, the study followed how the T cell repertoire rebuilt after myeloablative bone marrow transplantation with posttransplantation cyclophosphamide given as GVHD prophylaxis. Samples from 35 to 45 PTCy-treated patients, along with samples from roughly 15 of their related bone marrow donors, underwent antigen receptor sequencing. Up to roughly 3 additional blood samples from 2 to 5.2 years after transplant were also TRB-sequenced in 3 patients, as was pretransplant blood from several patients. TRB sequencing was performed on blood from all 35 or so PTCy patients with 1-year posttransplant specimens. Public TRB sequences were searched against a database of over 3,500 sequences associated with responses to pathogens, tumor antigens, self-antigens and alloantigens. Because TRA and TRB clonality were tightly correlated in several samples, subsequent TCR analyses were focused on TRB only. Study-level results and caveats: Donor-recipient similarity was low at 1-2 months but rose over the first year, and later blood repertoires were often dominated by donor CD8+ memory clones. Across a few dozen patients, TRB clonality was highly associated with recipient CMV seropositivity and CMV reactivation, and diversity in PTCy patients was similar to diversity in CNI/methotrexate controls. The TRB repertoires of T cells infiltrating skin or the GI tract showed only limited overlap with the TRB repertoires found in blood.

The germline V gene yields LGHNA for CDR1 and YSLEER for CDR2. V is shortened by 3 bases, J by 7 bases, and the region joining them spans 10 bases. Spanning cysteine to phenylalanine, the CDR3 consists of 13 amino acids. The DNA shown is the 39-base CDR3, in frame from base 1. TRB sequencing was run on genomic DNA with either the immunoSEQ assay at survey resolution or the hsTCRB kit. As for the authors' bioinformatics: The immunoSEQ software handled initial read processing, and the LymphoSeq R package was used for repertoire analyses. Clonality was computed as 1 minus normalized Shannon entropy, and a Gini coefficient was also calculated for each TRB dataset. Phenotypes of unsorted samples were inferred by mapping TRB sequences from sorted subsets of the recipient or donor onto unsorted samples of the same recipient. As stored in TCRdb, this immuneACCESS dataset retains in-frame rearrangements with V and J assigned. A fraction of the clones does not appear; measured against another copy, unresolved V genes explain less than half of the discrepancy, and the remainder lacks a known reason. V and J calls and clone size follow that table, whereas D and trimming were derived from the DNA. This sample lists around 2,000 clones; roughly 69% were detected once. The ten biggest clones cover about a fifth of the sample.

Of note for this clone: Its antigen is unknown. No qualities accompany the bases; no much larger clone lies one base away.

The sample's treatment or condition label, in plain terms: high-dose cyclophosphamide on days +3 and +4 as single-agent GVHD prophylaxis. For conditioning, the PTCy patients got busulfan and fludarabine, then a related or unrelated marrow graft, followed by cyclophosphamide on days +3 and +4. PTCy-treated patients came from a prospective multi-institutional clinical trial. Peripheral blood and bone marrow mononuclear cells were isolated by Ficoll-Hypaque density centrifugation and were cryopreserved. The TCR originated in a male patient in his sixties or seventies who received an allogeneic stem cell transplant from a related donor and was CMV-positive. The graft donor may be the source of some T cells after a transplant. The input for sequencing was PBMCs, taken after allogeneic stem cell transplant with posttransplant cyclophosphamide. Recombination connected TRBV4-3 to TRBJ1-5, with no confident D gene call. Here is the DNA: TGCGCCAGCAGCCACGGGGTAGGACAGCCCCAGCATTTT. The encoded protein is CASSHGVGQPQHF.